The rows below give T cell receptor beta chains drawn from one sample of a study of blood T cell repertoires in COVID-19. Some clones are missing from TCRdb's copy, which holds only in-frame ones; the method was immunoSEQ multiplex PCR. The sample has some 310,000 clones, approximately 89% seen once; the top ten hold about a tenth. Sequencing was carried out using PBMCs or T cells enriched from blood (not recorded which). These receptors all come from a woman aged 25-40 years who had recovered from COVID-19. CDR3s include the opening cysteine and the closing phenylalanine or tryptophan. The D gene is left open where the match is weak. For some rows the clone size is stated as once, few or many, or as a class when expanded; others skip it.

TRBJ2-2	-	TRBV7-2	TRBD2	CASSLMWGGNTGELFF	TGTGCCAGCAGCCTTATGTGGGGGGGTAACACCGGGGAGCTGTTTTTT
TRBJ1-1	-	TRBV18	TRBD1	CASSPQTGIDTEAFF	TGTGCCAGCTCACCCCAGACAGGGATCGACACTGAAGCTTTCTTT
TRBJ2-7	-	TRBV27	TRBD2	CASSGGSSYEQYF	TGTGCCAGCTCGGGAGGGAGCTCCTACGAGCAGTACTTC
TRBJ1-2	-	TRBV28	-	CASARELYYGYTF	TGTGCCAGCGCGCGGGAGCTTTACTATGGCTACACCTTC
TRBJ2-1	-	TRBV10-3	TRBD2	CAISGKSVGGYNEQFF	TGTGCCATCAGTGGAAAAAGCGTGGGGGGGTACAATGAGCAGTTCTTC
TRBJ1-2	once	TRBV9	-	CASSSPEQDRVGYTF	TGTGCCAGCAGCTCCCCGGAACAGGATAGGGTTGGCTACACCTTC
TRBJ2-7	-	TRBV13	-	CASSGAQGGGQYF	TGTGCCAGCAGCGGAGCACAGGGTGGGGGGCAGTACTTC
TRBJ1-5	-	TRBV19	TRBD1	CASSYRGNQPQHF	TGTGCCAGTTCGTACAGGGGGAATCAGCCCCAGCATTTT
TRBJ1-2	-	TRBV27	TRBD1	CASSSWGDRNYGYTF	TGTGCCAGCAGTTCCTGGGGGGACAGGAACTATGGCTACACCTTC
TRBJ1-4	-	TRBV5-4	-	CASSLLAVAATNEKLFF	TGTGCCAGCAGCTTGTTGGCGGTGGCAGCAACTAATGAAAAACTGTTTTTT
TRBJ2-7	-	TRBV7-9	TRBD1	CASSLAGTRGLAQYF	TGTGCCAGCAGCTTAGCCGGGACCAGGGGGCTCGCGCAGTACTTC
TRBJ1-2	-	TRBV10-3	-	CAISEVGEGRTNYGYTF	TGTGCCATCAGTGAGGTAGGGGAGGGCCGCACTAACTATGGCTACACCTTC
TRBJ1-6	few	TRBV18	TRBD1	CASSPRLRDSNSPLHF	TGTGCCAGCTCACCTCGGTTGAGGGACAGTAATTCACCCCTCCACTTT
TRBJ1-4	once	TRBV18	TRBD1	CASSSLTGGLNEKLFF	TGTGCCAGCTCATCTCTGACAGGGGGGCTTAATGAAAAACTGTTTTTT
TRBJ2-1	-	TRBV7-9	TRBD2	CASSPTSGRVIYNEQFF	TGTGCCAGCAGCCCTACAAGCGGGAGGGTGATCTACAATGAGCAGTTCTTC
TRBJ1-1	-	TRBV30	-	CAWSVQDFLNTEAFF	TGTGCCTGGAGTGTACAAGACTTCCTGAACACTGAAGCTTTCTTT
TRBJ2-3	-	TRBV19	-	CASSIRGKYTDTQYF	TGTGCCAGTAGTATTCGCGGGAAGTACACAGATACGCAGTATTTT
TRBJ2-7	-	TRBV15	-	CATSRVEGAIGQYF	TGTGCCACCAGCAGAGTAGAAGGGGCCATCGGGCAGTACTTC
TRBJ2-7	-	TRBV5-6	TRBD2	CASSLSGREMYEQYF	TGTGCCAGCAGCTTGTCCGGGCGGGAGATGTACGAGCAGTACTTC
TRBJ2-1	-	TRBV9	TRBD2	CASSPLFASGRMQFF	TGTGCCAGCAGCCCTCTTTTTGCGAGCGGGAGGATGCAGTTCTTC
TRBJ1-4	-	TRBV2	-	CASTSTNEKLFF	TGTGCCAGCACATCAACTAATGAAAAACTGTTTTTT
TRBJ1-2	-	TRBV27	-	CASSLRYSGAEEKYGYTF	TGTGCCAGCAGTTTACGGTATTCTGGGGCGGAAGAGAAGTATGGCTACACCTTC
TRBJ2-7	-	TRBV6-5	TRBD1	CASSPGQGGREQYF	TGTGCCAGCAGTCCGGGACAGGGAGGGCGGGAGCAGTACTTC
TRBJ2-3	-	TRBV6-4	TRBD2	CASSDGRASTDTQYF	TGTGCCAGCAGTGACGGGAGGGCTAGCACAGATACGCAGTATTTT
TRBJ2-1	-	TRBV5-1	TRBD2	CASSLSGSRGGEQFF	TGCGCCAGCAGCTTGAGCGGGAGTCGAGGGGGTGAGCAGTTCTTC
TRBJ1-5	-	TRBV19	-	CASSGRGSLGQPQHF	TGTGCCAGTAGCGGGCGGGGTTCACTCGGCCAGCCCCAGCATTTT
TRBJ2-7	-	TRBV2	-	CASSVDQAAFFPYEQYF	TGTGCCAGCAGTGTGGATCAGGCCGCATTTTTTCCCTACGAGCAGTACTTC
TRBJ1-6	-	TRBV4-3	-	CASSQDIVGLAPLHF	TGCGCCAGCAGCCAAGATATTGTAGGGCTAGCGCCCCTCCACTTT
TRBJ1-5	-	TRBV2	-	CASNLGGQPQHF	TGTGCCAGCAATCTAGGGGGTCAGCCCCAGCATTTT
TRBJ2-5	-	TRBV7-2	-	CASRRSAGSQETQYF	TGTGCCAGCAGACGATCGGCGGGCAGCCAAGAGACCCAGTACTTC
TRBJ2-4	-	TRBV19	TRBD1	CASSPNRQGPTKNIQYF	TGTGCCAGTAGTCCAAACAGACAGGGGCCGACCAAAAACATTCAGTACTTC
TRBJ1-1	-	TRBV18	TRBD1	CASSLGQVTTEAFF	TGTGCCAGCTCGTTAGGACAGGTTACGACTGAAGCTTTCTTT
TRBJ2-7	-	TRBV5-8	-	CASSSTYEQYF	TGTGCCAGCAGCTCAACCTACGAGCAGTACTTC
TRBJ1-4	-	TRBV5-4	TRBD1	CASSRDRAEFEKLFF	TGTGCCAGCAGCCGGGACAGGGCAGAATTCGAAAAACTGTTTTTT
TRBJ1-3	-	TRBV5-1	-	CASSWQGGGNTIYF	TGCGCCAGCAGCTGGCAGGGTGGTGGAAACACCATATATTTT
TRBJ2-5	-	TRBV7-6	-	CASSLDFYGGKETQYF	TGTGCCAGCAGCTTAGATTTTTATGGCGGAAAAGAGACCCAGTACTTC
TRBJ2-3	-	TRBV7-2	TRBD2	CASSLRLAHSTDTQYF	TGTGCCAGCAGCTTACGACTAGCACATAGCACAGATACGCAGTATTTT
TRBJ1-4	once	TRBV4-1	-	CASSQGPEPVNEKLFF	TGCGCCAGCAGCCAAGGGCCGGAGCCGGTCAATGAAAAACTGTTTTTT
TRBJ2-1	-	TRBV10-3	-	CAISDVLGRSYNEQFF	TGTGCCATCAGTGATGTTTTGGGGAGGTCCTACAATGAGCAGTTCTTC
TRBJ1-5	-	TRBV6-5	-	CASSLGRPQHF	TGTGCCAGCAGCCTAGGAAGGCCCCAGCATTTT
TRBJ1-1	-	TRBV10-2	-	CASSRVGSTEAFF	TGCGCCAGCAGTCGGGTTGGGAGTACTGAAGCTTTCTTT
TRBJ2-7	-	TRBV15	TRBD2	CATSRLAGASEQYF	TGTGCCACCAGCAGACTAGCGGGAGCAAGCGAGCAGTACTTC
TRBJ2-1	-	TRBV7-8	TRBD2	CASSSGLALSNEQFF	TGTGCCAGCAGCTCGGGACTAGCTCTGAGCAATGAGCAGTTCTTC
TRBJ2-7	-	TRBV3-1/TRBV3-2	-	CASSPPRASYYEQYF	TGTGCCAGCAGCCCCCCGCGGGCTAGTTACTACGAGCAGTACTTC
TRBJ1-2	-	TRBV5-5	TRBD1	CASSPGQDYGYTF	TGTGCCAGCAGCCCGGGACAGGACTATGGCTACACCTTC
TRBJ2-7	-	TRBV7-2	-	CASSLAPGSYEQYF	TGTGCCAGCAGCTTAGCTCCGGGTTCCTACGAGCAGTACTTC
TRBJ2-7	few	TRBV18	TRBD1	CASSPTGEKSYEQYF	TGTGCCAGCTCACCGACAGGGGAAAAATCCTACGAGCAGTACTTC
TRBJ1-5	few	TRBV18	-	CASSPDRGSGDQPQHF	TGTGCCAGCTCACCAGATAGAGGATCAGGGGATCAGCCCCAGCATTTT
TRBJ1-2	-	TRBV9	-	CASSVVRDTYGYTF	TGTGCCAGCAGCGTAGTGAGGGACACCTATGGCTACACCTTC
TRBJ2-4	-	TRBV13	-	CASMRVRENIQYF	TGTGCCAGCATGAGGGTCCGCGAAAACATTCAGTACTTC
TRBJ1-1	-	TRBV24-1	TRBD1	CATRRGQGATEAFF	TGTGCCACCAGACGGGGACAGGGCGCCACTGAAGCTTTCTTT
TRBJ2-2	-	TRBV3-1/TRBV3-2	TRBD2	CASSPVLAGGARELFF	TGTGCCAGCAGCCCGGTGCTAGCGGGAGGGGCCCGGGAGCTGTTTTTT